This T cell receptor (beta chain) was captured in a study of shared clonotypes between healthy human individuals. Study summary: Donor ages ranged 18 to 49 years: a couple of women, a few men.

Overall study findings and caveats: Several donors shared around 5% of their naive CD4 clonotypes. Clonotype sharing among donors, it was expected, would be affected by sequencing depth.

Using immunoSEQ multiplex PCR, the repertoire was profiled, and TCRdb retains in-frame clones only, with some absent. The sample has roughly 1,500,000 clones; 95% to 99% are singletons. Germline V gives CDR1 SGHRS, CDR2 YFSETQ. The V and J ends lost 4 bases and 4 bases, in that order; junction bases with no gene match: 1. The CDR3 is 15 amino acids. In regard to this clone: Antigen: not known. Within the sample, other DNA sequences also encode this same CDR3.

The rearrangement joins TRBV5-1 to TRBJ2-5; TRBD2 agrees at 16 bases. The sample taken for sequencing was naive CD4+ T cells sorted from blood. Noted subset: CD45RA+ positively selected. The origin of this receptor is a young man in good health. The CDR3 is CASSGTSGRVETQYF. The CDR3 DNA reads TGCGCCAGCAGCGGGACTAGCGGGAGGGTAGAGACCCAGTACTTC.